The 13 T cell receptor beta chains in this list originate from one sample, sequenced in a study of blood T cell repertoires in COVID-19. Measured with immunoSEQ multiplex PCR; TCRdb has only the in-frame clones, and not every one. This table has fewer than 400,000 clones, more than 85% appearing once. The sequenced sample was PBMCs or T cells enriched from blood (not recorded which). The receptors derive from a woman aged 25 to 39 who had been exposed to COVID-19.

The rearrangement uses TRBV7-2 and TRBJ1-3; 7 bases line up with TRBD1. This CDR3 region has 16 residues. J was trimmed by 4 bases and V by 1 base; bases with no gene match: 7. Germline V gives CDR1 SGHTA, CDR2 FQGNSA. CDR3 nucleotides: TGTGCCAGCAGCTTAGTCGGCAGGGGGACGGGAAACACCATATATTTT. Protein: CASSLVGRGTGNTIYF.

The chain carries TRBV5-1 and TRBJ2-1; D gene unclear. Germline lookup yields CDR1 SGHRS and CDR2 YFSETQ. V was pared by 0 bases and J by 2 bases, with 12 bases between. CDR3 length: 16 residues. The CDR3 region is CASSLVAVLTYNEQFF. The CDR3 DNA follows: TGCGCCAGCAGCTTGGTAGCTGTCCTTACCTACAATGAGCAGTTCTTC.

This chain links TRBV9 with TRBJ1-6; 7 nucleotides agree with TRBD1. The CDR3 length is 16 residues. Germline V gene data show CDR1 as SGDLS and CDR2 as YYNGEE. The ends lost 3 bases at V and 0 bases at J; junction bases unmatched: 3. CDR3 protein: CASSETGPSYNSPLHF. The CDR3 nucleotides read TGTGCCAGCAGCGAGACAGGGCCCTCCTATAATTCACCCCTCCACTTT.

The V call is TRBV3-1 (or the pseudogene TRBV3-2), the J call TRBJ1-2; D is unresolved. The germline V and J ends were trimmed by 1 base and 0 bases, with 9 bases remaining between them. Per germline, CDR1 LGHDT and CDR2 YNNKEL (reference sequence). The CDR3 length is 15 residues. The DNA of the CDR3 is TGTGCCAGCAGCCAAGTCCCAGACACTAACTATGGCTACACCTTC. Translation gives CASSQVPDTNYGYTF.

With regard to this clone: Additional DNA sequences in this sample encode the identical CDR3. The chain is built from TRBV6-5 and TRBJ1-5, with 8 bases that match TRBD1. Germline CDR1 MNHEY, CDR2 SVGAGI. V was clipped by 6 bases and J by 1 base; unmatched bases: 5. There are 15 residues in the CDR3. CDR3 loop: CASSGGQGSNQPQHF. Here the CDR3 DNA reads TGTGCCAGCAGCGGCGGACAGGGCAGCAATCAGCCCCAGCATTTT.

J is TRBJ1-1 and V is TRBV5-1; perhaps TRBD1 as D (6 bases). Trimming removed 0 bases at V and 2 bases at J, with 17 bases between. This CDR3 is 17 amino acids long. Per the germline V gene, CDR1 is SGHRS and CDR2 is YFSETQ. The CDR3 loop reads CASSLGLTGYLNTEAFF. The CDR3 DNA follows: TGCGCCAGCAGCTTGGGTCTGACAGGTTATCTTAACACTGAAGCTTTCTTT.

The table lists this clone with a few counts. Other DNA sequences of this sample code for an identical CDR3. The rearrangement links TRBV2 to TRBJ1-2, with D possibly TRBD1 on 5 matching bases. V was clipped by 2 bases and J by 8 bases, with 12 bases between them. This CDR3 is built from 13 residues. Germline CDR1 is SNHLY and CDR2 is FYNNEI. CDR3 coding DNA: TGTGCCAGCAGTGAAATCCAGGGTGGCGGCTACACCTTC. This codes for CASSEIQGGGYTF.

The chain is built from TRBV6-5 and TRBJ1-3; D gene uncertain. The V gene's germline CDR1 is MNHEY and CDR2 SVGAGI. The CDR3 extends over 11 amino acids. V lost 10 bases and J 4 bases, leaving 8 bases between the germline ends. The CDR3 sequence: CATLAGNTIYF. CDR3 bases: TGTGCCACCCTGGCAGGAAACACCATATATTTT.

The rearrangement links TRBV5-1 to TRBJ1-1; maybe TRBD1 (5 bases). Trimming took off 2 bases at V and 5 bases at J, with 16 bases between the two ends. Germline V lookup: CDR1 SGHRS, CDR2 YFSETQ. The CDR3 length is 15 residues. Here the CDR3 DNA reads TGCGCCAGCAGCTTCCAGGTTGGGGAGGGGACTGAAGCTTTCTTT. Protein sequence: CASSFQVGEGTEAFF.

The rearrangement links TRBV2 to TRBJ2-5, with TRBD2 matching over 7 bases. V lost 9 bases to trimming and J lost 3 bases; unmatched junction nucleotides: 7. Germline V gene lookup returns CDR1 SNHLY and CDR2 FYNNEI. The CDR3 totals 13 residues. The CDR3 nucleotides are TGTGCCAGTCATACTAGCGCCGAAGAGACCCAGTACTTC. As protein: CASHTSAEETQYF.

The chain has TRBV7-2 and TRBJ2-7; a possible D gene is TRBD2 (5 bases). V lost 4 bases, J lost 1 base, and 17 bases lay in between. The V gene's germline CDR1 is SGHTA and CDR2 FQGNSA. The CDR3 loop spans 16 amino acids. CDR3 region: CASSSRGRHYSYEQYF. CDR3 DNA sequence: TGTGCCAGCAGCTCCCGGGGTCGACACTATTCCTACGAGCAGTACTTC.

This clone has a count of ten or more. CDR3 bases: TGTGCCAGCAGCCCCCGGACAGGGTATAATTCACCCCTCCACTTT. Amino acids: CASSPRTGYNSPLHF. V usage is TRBV7-2 and J usage is TRBJ1-6, with 8 bases matching TRBD1. The V segment lost 5 bases and the J segment 4 bases; nucleotides outside the gene matches: 4. Germline V gene data show CDR1 as SGHTA and CDR2 as FQGNSA. There are 15 residues in the CDR3.

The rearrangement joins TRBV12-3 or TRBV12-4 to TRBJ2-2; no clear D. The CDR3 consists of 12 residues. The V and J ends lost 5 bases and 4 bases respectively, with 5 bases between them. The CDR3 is CASSQVTGELFF. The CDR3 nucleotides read TGTGCCAGCAGTCAGGTCACCGGGGAGCTGTTTTTT.